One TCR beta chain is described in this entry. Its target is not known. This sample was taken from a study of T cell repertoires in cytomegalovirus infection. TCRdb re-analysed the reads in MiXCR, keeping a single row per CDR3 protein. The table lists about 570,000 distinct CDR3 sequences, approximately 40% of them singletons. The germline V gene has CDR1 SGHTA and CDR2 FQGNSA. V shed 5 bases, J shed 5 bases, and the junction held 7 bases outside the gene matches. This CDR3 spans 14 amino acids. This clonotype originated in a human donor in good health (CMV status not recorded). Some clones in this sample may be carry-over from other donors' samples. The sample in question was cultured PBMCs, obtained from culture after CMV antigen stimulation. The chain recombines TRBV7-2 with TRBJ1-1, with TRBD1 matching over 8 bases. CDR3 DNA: TGTGCCAGCAGCACAGGGGGTGGTTTTACTGAAGCTTTCTTT. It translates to CASSTGGGFTEAFF.